Below, 7 T cell receptor beta chains from the same sample are listed, as sequenced in a study of prognosis after radiotherapy for stage I lung cancer. TCR beta CDR3 was amplified from genomic DNA by two-round multiplex PCR. Primers specific to each TRBV and TRBJ gene were used in first-round PCR. TCRdb passed the multiplex PCR reads through MiXCR, listing each CDR3 protein once. The profile covers under 50,000 distinct CDR3 sequences, with around a quarter appearing a single time and 25% to 30% taken by the ten largest. Specimen: PBMCs, collected before or after stereotactic body radiation therapy (not recorded which). These receptors were collected from a donor over 45 with non-small cell lung cancer.

At least ten counts were recorded for this clonotype. The chain carries TRBV7-3 and TRBJ2-1; TRBD2 matches 12 bases. The germline V gene encodes CDR1 SGHTA and CDR2 FQGTGA. J gave up 7 bases and V 5 bases, and 9 bases lay outside the gene matches. CDR3 length: 16 amino acids. The CDR3 sequence: CASSPMGGLAGNEQFF. In DNA form, the CDR3 reads TGTGCCAGCAGCCCAATGGGGGGACTAGCGGGTAATGAGCAGTTCTTC.

This clonotype showed up many times. The V call is TRBV28, the J call TRBJ2-2; 8 bases line up with TRBD1. The germline gives CDR1 MDHEN, CDR2 SYDVKM. The CDR3 length is 16 residues. V was clipped by 7 bases and J by 1 base; unmatched bases: 8. CDR3 sequence (DNA): TGTGCCAGCACCTCAAACAGGGGGGTGAACACCGGGGAGCTGTTTTTT. Its protein is CASTSNRGVNTGELFF.

This clonotype was seen repeatedly, ten times or more. The chain recombines TRBV28 with TRBJ2-7; D is ambiguous. This CDR3 has 12 residues. The V gene's germline CDR1 is MDHEN and CDR2 SYDVKM. Between the trimmed V and J ends, which lost 5 bases and 2 bases, there was a span of 7 bases. CDR3 in DNA: TGTGCCAGCAGTCGTGGGGCCTACGAGCAGTACTTC. Amino acid sequence: CASSRGAYEQYF.

The J gene is TRBJ2-5, the V gene TRBV2; weak D call: TRBD1 (6 bases). Germline CDR1 and CDR2: SNHLY and FYNNEI. The V end lost 7 bases, the J end lost 5 bases, and 20 bases lay between the germline ends. The CDR3 totals 15 residues. CDR3 protein: CASMEDKGVWETQYF. The CDR3 DNA reads as TGTGCCAGCATGGAGGACAAGGGGGTTTGGGAGACCCAGTACTTC.

This clonotype was seen ten or more times. V gene TRBV18 combines with J gene TRBJ1-4; D possibly corresponds to TRBD1 (6 bases). Germline CDR1 reads KGHSH; CDR2 reads LQKENI. The CDR3 totals 16 residues. V was cut by 3 bases and J by 8 bases, with 19 bases left in between. CDR3 nucleotide sequence: TGTGCCAGCTCACCCCGACGACAGGATATTAGGGAAAAACTGTTTTTT. It specifies CASSPRRQDIREKLFF.

This clonotype was seen just once. The CDR3 sequence is CASSSRSEQPGYTF. The CDR3 DNA follows: TGTGCCAGCAGTTCTAGGTCAGAACAACCTGGCTACACCTTC. The chain has TRBV6-5 and TRBJ1-2, with D unresolved. CDR3 size: 14 residues. Deletions cut 4 bases from V and 7 bases from J, with 16 bases between. Germline CDR1 reads MNHEY; CDR2 reads SVGAGI.

This clonotype was detected many times. The genes are TRBV6-1 and TRBJ2-2; D is perhaps TRBD2 (5 bases). The germline V gene encodes CDR1 MNHNS and CDR2 SASEGT. The CDR3 consists of 14 residues. The V end was cut by 8 bases, the J end by 1 base, with 11 bases between. The CDR3 protein is CASFRRENTGELFF. The DNA of the CDR3 is TGTGCCAGCTTTCGTCGGGAGAACACCGGGGAGCTGTTTTTT.